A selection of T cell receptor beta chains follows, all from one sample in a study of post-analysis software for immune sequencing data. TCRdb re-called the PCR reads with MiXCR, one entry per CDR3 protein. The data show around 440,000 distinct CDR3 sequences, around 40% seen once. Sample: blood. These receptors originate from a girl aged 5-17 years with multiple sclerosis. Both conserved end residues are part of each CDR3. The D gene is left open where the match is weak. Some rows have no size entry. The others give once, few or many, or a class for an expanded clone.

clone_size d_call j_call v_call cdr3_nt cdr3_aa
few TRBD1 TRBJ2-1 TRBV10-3 TGTGCCATCAGGGGACAGACCTCCTACAATGAGCAGTTCTTC CAIRGQTSYNEQFF
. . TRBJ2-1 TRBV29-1 TGCAGCGTTCGGCGTTCTGGAGTTTCCTACAATGAGCAGTTCTTC CSVRRSGVSYNEQFF
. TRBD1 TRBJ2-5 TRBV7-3 TGTACCAGCAGCCCCTCAGGGGGAGTTTCGGAGACCCAGTACTTC CTSSPSGGVSETQYF
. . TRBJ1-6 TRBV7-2 TGTGCCAGCAGCCCCGTTACAGGGTTTGGTTCACCCCTCCACTTT CASSPVTGFGSPLHF
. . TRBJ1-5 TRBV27 TGTGCCAGCAGTCCTACCCCAGGTTATAGCAATCAGCCCCAGCATTTT CASSPTPGYSNQPQHF
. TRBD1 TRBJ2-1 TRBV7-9 TGTGCCAGCAGCTTATTCCGGGACAGAGACAATGAGCAGTTCTTC CASSLFRDRDNEQFF
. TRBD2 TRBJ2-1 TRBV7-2 TGTGCCAGCAGCACCGCCCCATCTAGCGGGAGGGCCAATGAGCAGTTCTTC CASSTAPSSGRANEQFF
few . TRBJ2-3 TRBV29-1 TGCAGCGTTGAAACAGGAGGCCACACAGATACGCAGTATTTT CSVETGGHTDTQYF
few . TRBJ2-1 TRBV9 TGTGCCAGCAGCGTAGGATGGGGGGACAATGAGCAGTTCTTC CASSVGWGDNEQFF
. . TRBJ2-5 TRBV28 TGTGCCAGCAGTTTCGGGCGGGGTAATAGTGAGACCCAGTACTTC CASSFGRGNSETQYF
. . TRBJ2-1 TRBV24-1 TGTGCCACCAGTGAGGACATATACAATGAGCAGTTCTTC CATSEDIYNEQFF
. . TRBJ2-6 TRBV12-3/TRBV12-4 TGTGCCAGCAGTTTCCAGGGGAGGTCTGGGGCCAACGTCCTGACTTTC CASSFQGRSGANVLTF
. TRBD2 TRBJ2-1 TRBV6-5 TGTGCCAGCAGGGGACTAGCGGGAGGGCATTCGAATGAGCAGTTCTTC CASRGLAGGHSNEQFF
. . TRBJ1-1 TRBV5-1 TGCGCCAGCAGCTTGGAAGGCGGTGTGAACACTGAAGCTTTCTTT CASSLEGGVNTEAFF
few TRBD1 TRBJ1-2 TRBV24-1 TGTGCCACCAGCGTTTCTGACAGGGTAGGAGGCTACACCTTC CATSVSDRVGGYTF
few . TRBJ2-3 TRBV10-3 TGTGCCATCACCCCGTCGTCGAAGGATACGCAGTATTTT CAITPSSKDTQYF
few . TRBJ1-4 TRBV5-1 TGCGCCAGTCAGGGCCCTAATGAAAAACTGTTTTTT CASQGPNEKLFF
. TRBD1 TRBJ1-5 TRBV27 TGTGCCAGCAGTAAGGGGGCCCAGTTTCCCCAGCATTTT CASSKGAQFPQHF
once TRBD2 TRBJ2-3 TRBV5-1 TGCGCCAGCAGCTTGTCAGTAGCGGGAGAAGACACAGATACGCAGTATTTT CASSLSVAGEDTDTQYF
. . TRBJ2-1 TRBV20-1 TGCAGTGCCGCGACTATTACGCTGGGCGAGCAGTTCTTC CSAATITLGEQFF
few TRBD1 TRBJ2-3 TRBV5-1 TGCGCCAGCAGCTTGTCCCCGGCGGGACAGGGGGCCGCAGATACGCAGTATTTT CASSLSPAGQGAADTQYF
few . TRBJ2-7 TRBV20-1 TGCAGTGCTCCAAGGGACTCCTACGAGCAGTACTTC CSAPRDSYEQYF
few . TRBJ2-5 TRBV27 TGTGCCAGCAGTGGTACGGCCCTGGCGACCCAGTACTTC CASSGTALATQYF
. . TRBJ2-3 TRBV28 TGTGCCAGCAGGTTTCTGTTGGCGGATACGCAGTATTTT CASRFLLADTQYF
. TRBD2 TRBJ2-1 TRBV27 TGTGCCAGCAGGGGAGGGGACTATGAGCAGTTCTTC CASRGGDYEQFF
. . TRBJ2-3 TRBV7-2 TGTGCCAGCAGCTTATGGGGAATGAAGAGGGATACGCAGTATTTT CASSLWGMKRDTQYF
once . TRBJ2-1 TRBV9 TGTGCCAGCAGCCGTCTGGACTATGAGCAGTTCTTC CASSRLDYEQFF
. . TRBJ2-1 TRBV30 TGTGCCTGGAGTGGGGTACAGACGACCTACAATGAGCAGTTCTTC CAWSGVQTTYNEQFF
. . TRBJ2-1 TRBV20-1 TGCAGTGCTAGTTTATGGGGGACGGCTAAATACAATGAGCAGTTCTTC CSASLWGTAKYNEQFF
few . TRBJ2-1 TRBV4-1 TGCGCCAGCAGCCAATTAATAACGGGGACCAACAATGAGCAGTTCTTC CASSQLITGTNNEQFF
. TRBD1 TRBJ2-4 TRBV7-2 TGTGCCAGCAGCCCGAGGCCGGGACAGGGTGCGGACATTCAGTACTTC CASSPRPGQGADIQYF
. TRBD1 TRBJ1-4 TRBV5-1 TGCGCCAGCAGCGGACAGGGGGAGGCTAATGAAAAACTGTTTTTT CASSGQGEANEKLFF
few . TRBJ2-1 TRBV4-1 TGCGCCAGCAGCCAAGAGGGGCCAGGGGGGGTTGAGCAGTTCTTC CASSQEGPGGVEQFF
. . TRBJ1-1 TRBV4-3 TGCGCCAGCAGGGCAAGATACGGCGGCATGAACACTGAAGCTTTCTTT CASRARYGGMNTEAFF
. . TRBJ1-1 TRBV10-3 TGTGCCTCAATGACAGACATAATCACTGAAGCTTTCTTT CASMTDIITEAFF
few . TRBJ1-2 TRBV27 TGTGCCAGCAGTTTAAGGGAGAACTATGGCTACACCTTC CASSLRENYGYTF
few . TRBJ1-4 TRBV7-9 TGTGCCAGCAGCTTCCGCGGGGACTACGAAAAACTGTTTTTT CASSFRGDYEKLFF
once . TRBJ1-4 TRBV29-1 TGCAGCGTAGGGGACACCCGTAATGAAAAACCGTTTTTT CSVGDTRNEKPFF
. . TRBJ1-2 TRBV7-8 TGTGCCAGCAGCTTAGTGGCTGGGGGATACTATGGCTACACCTTC CASSLVAGGYYGYTF
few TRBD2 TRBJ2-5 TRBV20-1 TGCAGTGCCCCGTCGGCGGGAGGACGGGAGACCCAGTACTTC CSAPSAGGRETQYF
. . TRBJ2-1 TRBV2 TGTGCCAGCAGTTGGGGACTCGACCCACCTGAGCAGTTCTTC CASSWGLDPPEQFF
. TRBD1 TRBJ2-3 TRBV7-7 TGTGCTAGCAGCCCTTGGACAGGGACAGATACGCAGTATTTT CASSPWTGTDTQYF